This T cell receptor (beta chain) was captured by sequencing in a study of regulatory T cells in long-lasting Graves disease. Researchers made TCR beta libraries by using iRepertoire HTBI primers and running Arm-PCR on CDR3 regions. MiXCR was run by TCRdb on the multiplex PCR reads, yielding one entry per CDR3 protein. The sample lists about 220,000 distinct CDR3 sequences; about a sixth were seen once. Time point: newly diagnosed GD, antithyroid drugs for less than 3 months. The authors made the TCR library using RNA they extracted from PBMCs. With 3 bases clipped from V and 5 bases from J, the junction kept 5 bases outside the gene matches. This CDR3 contains 14 residues. Germline CDR1 and CDR2: MGHRA and YSYEKL.

The TCR comes from a female donor with Graves disease. This chain joins TRBV4-1 and TRBJ2-7; TRBD2 matches 9 bases. The sample consisted of peripheral blood mononuclear cells (PBMCs), taken at new diagnosis, from a patient treated with antithyroid drugs. In DNA form, the CDR3 reads TGCGCCAGCAGCCATCTAGCGGGATATAACGAGCAGTACTTC. Protein: CASSHLAGYNEQYF.